Each of the 30 T cell receptor beta chains below was sequenced from the same sample in a study of Ad26.COV2.S vaccination and SARS-CoV-2 variants. Sequencing used immunoSEQ multiplex PCR; TCRdb keeps in-frame clones, though not all of them. The table has fewer than 500,000 clones, 89% seen once. The treatment here: around 19 received Ad26.COV2.S at low or high dose, single or two shots; about 5 received placebo; per-sample allocation not given. Day 63 after the first injection of vaccine or placebo was the sampling time. The specimen was peripheral blood, collected in a trial of Ad26.COV2.S vaccine versus placebo. The source of these receptors is a person between 18 and 65 years old who received the Ad26.COV2.S COVID-19 vaccine or a placebo.

The chain carries TRBV7-8 and TRBJ2-2; no reliable D call. The CDR3 length is 13 residues. Trimming cost V 1 base and J 7 bases, with 7 bases left between them. Germline V lookup: CDR1 SGHVS, CDR2 FQNEAQ. This chain's CDR3 is CASSLEYVGELFF. The CDR3 nucleotides are TGTGCCAGCAGCTTAGAATATGTCGGGGAGCTGTTTTTT.

This clone was seen just once. This chain links TRBV11-2 with TRBJ2-1; D gene ambiguous. With 2 bases removed from V and 3 bases from J, the gap between germline ends came to 8 bases. The CDR3 totals 14 residues. The germline V gene encodes CDR1 SGHAT and CDR2 FQNNGV. CDR3 sequence reads: CASSLIGLYNEQFF. The DNA of the CDR3 is TGTGCCAGCAGCTTAATTGGCCTCTACAATGAGCAGTTCTTC.

The genes are TRBV4-2 and TRBJ1-2; no definite D call. V shed 0 bases and J shed 4 bases, with 18 bases lying between them. This CDR3 has 17 residues. CDR1 is LGHNA and CDR2 is YNFKEQ in the germline V gene. In nucleotides, the CDR3 is TGTGCCAGCAGCCAAGAGTCCCGGGGAGGATTGGGCTATGGCTACACCTTC. It is translated as CASSQESRGGLGYGYTF.

The chain employs TRBV18 and TRBJ2-3, with TRBD1 identical over 10 bases. Germline V gene data show CDR1 as KGHSH and CDR2 as LQKENI. This CDR3 is built from 15 residues. V gave up 0 bases and J gave up 4 bases; unmatched junction bases: 1. The chain's CDR3 is CASSPPGTGADTQYF. The CDR3, as DNA: TGTGCCAGCTCACCACCGGGGACAGGGGCAGATACGCAGTATTTT.

Only a few counts were recorded for this clone. The junction does not match germline at one end; this may be a read error. In nucleotides, the CDR3 is TGTGCCAGCAGGGAAGGGGTCAGCAATCAGCCCCAGCATTTT. As protein: CASREGVSNQPQHF. This sequence joins TRBV2 and TRBJ1-5; possibly TRBD1 for D (5 bases). CDR3 size: 14 residues. Germline V gene data show CDR1 as SNHLY and CDR2 as FYNNEI.

This chain uses TRBV11-2 with TRBJ1-2, with D tentatively TRBD1 (5 bases). CDR1 is SGHAT, CDR2 FQNNGV, per germline. This CDR3 region has 13 residues. The V end lost 5 bases, the J end lost 2 bases, and 9 bases lay between the germline ends. The CDR3 coding sequence is TGTGCCAGCAGCCGGGGACGGAACTATGGCTACACCTTC. It encodes CASSRGRNYGYTF.

This clone is a singleton in its sample. The V and J genes are TRBV19 and TRBJ1-2; the D gene is possibly TRBD1 (5 bases). Germline V lookup: CDR1 LNHDA, CDR2 SQIVND (reference sequence). V was trimmed by 3 bases and J by 5 bases, leaving 10 bases between them. CDR3 size: 13 residues. The CDR3 loop is CASSMVTVYGYTF. CDR3 nucleotide sequence: TGTGCCAGTAGTATGGTGACAGTTTATGGCTACACCTTC.

The chain links TRBV24-1 to TRBJ2-5; perhaps TRBD2 as D (5 bases). Germline V lookup: CDR1 KGHDR, CDR2 SFDVKD. The CDR3 loop spans 15 amino acids. V lost 1 base to trimming and J lost 3 bases, with 11 bases between them. DNA of the CDR3: TGTGCCACCAGTGATTTTCGCGCGGGCAAAGAGACCCAGTACTTC. This encodes CATSDFRAGKETQYF.

The chain joins TRBV11-3 to TRBJ1-1, with a weak D call TRBD1 (5 bases). The germline CDR1 and CDR2 sequences are SGHNT and YENEEA. The CDR3 contains 15 residues. With 1 base removed from V and 3 bases from J, the gap between germline ends came to 12 bases. In DNA, the CDR3 is TGTGCCAGCAGCTTAGTATTTGGGGGGGACACTGAAGCTTTCTTT. This sequence encodes CASSLVFGGDTEAFF.

The chain links TRBV18 to TRBJ1-4; D call uncertain. The germline V and J ends were trimmed by 3 bases and 5 bases, with 4 bases remaining between them. This CDR3 region has 12 residues. Looked up from germline, CDR1 is KGHSH and CDR2 is LQKENI. CDR3 DNA sequence: TGTGCCAGCTCACCCTCCAATGAAAAACTGTTTTTT. It is translated as CASSPSNEKLFF.

The rearrangement uses TRBV2 and TRBJ2-3, with D tentatively TRBD1 (6 bases). CDR1 and CDR2 from the germline V gene are SNHLY and FYNNEI. The CDR3 is made up of 14 amino acids. V shed 5 bases and J shed 2 bases, with 11 bases lying between them. The CDR3: CASSPQGNTDTQYF. CDR3 sequence (DNA): TGTGCCAGCAGTCCCCAGGGGAACACAGATACGCAGTATTTT.

The CDR3 is CASSPPGHGYTF. The CDR3 DNA follows: TGTGCCAGCAGCCCCCCGGGACATGGCTACACCTTC. The chain uses TRBV28 and TRBJ1-2; TRBD1 might be the D (5 bases). Between the trimmed V and J ends, which lost 6 bases and 6 bases, there was a span of 11 bases. CDR3 length equals 12 residues. Germline CDR1 reads MDHEN; CDR2 reads SYDVKM.

This chain's CDR3 is CASSLRGREKLFF. CDR3 nucleotides: TGTGCCAGCAGCTTGCGGGGGAGGGAAAAACTGTTTTTT. The V call is TRBV7-2, the J call TRBJ1-4, with D maybe TRBD1 (5 bases). V was trimmed by 3 bases and J by 8 bases, leaving 10 bases between them. Germline loops: CDR1 SGHTA, CDR2 FQGNSA. The CDR3 is made up of 13 amino acids.

This chain links TRBV28 with TRBJ2-5; D is perhaps TRBD2 (6 bases). This CDR3 spans 12 amino acids. V was clipped by 4 bases and J by 6 bases, with 9 bases between them. The germline V gene has CDR1 MDHEN and CDR2 SYDVKM. CDR3 region: CASSSRGKTQYF. Written as DNA, the CDR3 is TGTGCCAGCAGTTCCCGGGGGAAGACCCAGTACTTC.

This clone was picked up one time. V usage is TRBV2 and J usage is TRBJ2-7, with a weak D call TRBD2 (5 bases). Germline values: CDR1 SNHLY, CDR2 FYNNEI. There are 15 residues in the CDR3. With 4 bases removed from V and 0 bases from J, the gap between germline ends came to 13 bases. The CDR3 is CASSGGGLSSYEQYV. In nucleotides, the CDR3 is TGTGCCAGCAGTGGTGGCGGACTGAGCTCCTACGAGCAGTACGTC.

This chain joins TRBV19 and TRBJ1-1, with TRBD1 matching 7 bases. This CDR3 has 13 amino acids. The V gene end was trimmed by 7 bases and the J gene end by 0 bases; junction bases not matched to a gene: 2. Germline CDR1 is LNHDA and CDR2 is SQIVND (reference sequence). The CDR3 DNA reads TGTGCCAGTAAGGGACAGATGAACACTGAAGCTTTCTTT. It codes for CASKGQMNTEAFF.

The chain is built from TRBV12-3 or TRBV12-4 and TRBJ1-4; D unclear. This CDR3 region has 13 residues. Trimming shortened V by 0 bases and J by 4 bases, and 3 bases separated the two germline ends. This CDR3 reads CASSLAGNEKLFF. For the CDR3, the DNA is TGTGCCAGCAGTTTAGCGGGTAATGAAAAACTGTTTTTT.

The chain joins TRBV24-1 to TRBJ2-3, with TRBD2 as a possible D gene (6 bases). Per the germline V gene, CDR1 is KGHDR and CDR2 is SFDVKD. The CDR3 runs 13 residues. Trimming removed 7 bases from V and 5 bases from J, with 12 bases in between. The CDR3, as DNA: TGTGCCACCAGCCCCCGGGGGAGAGATACGCAGTATTTT. It codes for CATSPRGRDTQYF.

CDR3 loop: CATSSRVSGNTIYF. Here the CDR3 DNA reads TGTGCCACCAGCAGCAGGGTCTCTGGAAACACCATATATTTT. The chain links TRBV15 to TRBJ1-3; perhaps TRBD1 as D (5 bases). Germline values: CDR1 LNHNV, CDR2 YYDKDF (reference sequence). The ends were cut back, 3 bases at V and 0 bases at J, with 6 bases in the middle. The length of the CDR3 is 14 residues.

CDR3 DNA: TGTGCCAGCAGCGTCGGGGGGGTGGCATCTGGGGCCAACGTCCTGACTTTC. Residues: CASSVGGVASGANVLTF. The gene calls are TRBV9 and TRBJ2-6; 8 bases fit TRBD2. The germline V gene encodes CDR1 SGDLS and CDR2 YYNGEE. With 2 bases clipped from V and 1 base from J, the junction kept 5 bases outside the gene matches. The CDR3 is 17 amino acids.

V and J are TRBV5-5 and TRBJ1-3; D call uncertain. The length of the CDR3 is 17 residues. Germline V CDR1 and CDR2: SGHKS, YYEKEE (reference sequence). V lost 0 bases and J 1 base, leaving 14 bases between the germline ends. CDR3 amino acids: CASSLDNPWGSGNTIYF. The CDR3 nucleotides are TGTGCCAGCAGCTTGGACAATCCTTGGGGTTCTGGAAACACCATATATTTT.

This sequence joins TRBV2 and TRBJ2-2; TRBD1 matches at 10 bases. The CDR3 totals 13 residues. V was clipped by 7 bases and J by 6 bases; unmatched bases: 2. Germline CDR1 is SNHLY and CDR2 is FYNNEI. The CDR3 here is CASNGQGAGELFF. The DNA of the CDR3 is TGTGCCAGCAATGGACAGGGGGCCGGGGAGCTGTTTTTT.

V and J are TRBV4-1 and TRBJ1-2; D gene uncertain. The germline V and J ends were trimmed by 2 bases and 5 bases, with 12 bases remaining between them. Germline CDR1 and CDR2: MGHRA and YSYEKL. The CDR3 length is 14 residues. CDR3 DNA sequence: TGCGCCAGCAGCCAACGGACGGAAAATTATGGCTACACCTTC. It specifies CASSQRTENYGYTF.

The rearrangement joins TRBV9 to TRBJ1-2; TRBD1 agrees at 7 bases. Germline assignment: CDR1 SGDLS and CDR2 YYNGEE. V was clipped by 2 bases and J by 4 bases; unmatched bases: 8. This CDR3 is built from 15 residues. This chain's CDR3 is CASSVGGQRGYGYTF. CDR3 in DNA: TGTGCCAGCAGCGTGGGGGGACAGCGCGGCTATGGCTACACCTTC.

The chain couples TRBV6-2 or TRBV6-3 to TRBJ2-1; D is uncertain. CDR3 length equals 16 residues. Germline V lookup: CDR1 MNHEY, CDR2 SVGEGT. V was pared by 6 bases and J by 3 bases, with 18 bases between. The CDR3: CASSRTMGTLYNEQFF. The CDR3 region has the DNA TGTGCCAGCAGCCGCACGATGGGTACCCTCTACAATGAGCAGTTCTTC.

The V and J genes are TRBV6-2 or TRBV6-3 and TRBJ2-6; D not certain. CDR1 and CDR2 (germline): MNHEY, SVGEGT. The V end was cut by 5 bases, the J end by 0 bases, with 8 bases between. The CDR3 totals 15 residues. CDR3 DNA sequence: TGTGCCAGCAGTCCACGACACTCTGGGGCCAACGTCCTGACTTTC. It encodes CASSPRHSGANVLTF.

The chain is built from TRBV19 and TRBJ1-4; D might be TRBD1 (6 bases). There are 15 residues in the CDR3. V dropped 4 bases and J dropped 7 bases, with 16 bases sitting between them. Germline assignment: CDR1 LNHDA and CDR2 SQIVND (reference sequence). The CDR3 DNA sequence: TGTGCCAGTAGTAGATCGGGGGGCTCGGCTGAAAAACTGTTTTTT. The encoded protein is CASSRSGGSAEKLFF.

This chain connects TRBV5-1 to TRBJ2-1, with D uncertain. The germline gives CDR1 SGHRS, CDR2 YFSETQ. Deletions cut 0 bases from V and 4 bases from J, with 8 bases between. This CDR3 is built from 14 residues. CDR3 DNA sequence: TGCGCCAGCAGCTTGGACGTCCGGTACAATGAGCAGTTCTTC. It is translated as CASSLDVRYNEQFF.

J is TRBJ1-2 and V is TRBV7-9; a possible D gene is TRBD1 (5 bases). Germline V CDR1 and CDR2: SEHNR, FQNEAQ (reference sequence). V was clipped by 5 bases and J by 4 bases, with 11 bases between them. The CDR3 is made up of 13 amino acids. The CDR3 sequence is CASSHRDAYGYTF. As DNA, the CDR3 is TGTGCCAGCAGCCACCGGGACGCCTATGGCTACACCTTC. The entire variable domain, with the rest obtained from reference TRBV7-9 and TRBJ1-2, is as follows: DTGVSQNPRHKITKRGQNVTFRCDPISEHNRLYWYRQTLGQGPEFLTYFQNEAQLEKSRLLSDRFSAERPKGSFSTLEIQRTEQGDSAMYLCASSHRDAYGYTFGSGTRLTVV.

This clone has only a few counts. The V gene is TRBV6-1, the J gene TRBJ1-1; 8 bases map to TRBD1. The length of the CDR3 is 14 residues. Looked up from germline, CDR1 is MNHNS and CDR2 is SASEGT. The ends lost 6 bases at V and 0 bases at J; junction bases unmatched: 3. CDR3 DNA sequence: TGTGCCAGCAGCCGGGACAGGTTGAACACTGAAGCTTTCTTT. Translating it yields CASSRDRLNTEAFF.